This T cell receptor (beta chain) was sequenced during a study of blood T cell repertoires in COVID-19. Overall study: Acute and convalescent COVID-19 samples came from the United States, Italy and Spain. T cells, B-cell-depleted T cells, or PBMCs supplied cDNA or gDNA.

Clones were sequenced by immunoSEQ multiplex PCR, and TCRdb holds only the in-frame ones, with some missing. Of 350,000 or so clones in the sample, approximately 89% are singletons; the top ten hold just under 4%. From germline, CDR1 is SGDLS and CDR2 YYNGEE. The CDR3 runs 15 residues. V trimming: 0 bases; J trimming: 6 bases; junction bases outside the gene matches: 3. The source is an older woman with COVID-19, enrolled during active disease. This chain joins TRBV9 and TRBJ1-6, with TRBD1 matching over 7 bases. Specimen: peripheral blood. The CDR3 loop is CASSVEGTANSPLHF. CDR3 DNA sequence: TGTGCCAGCAGCGTAGAAGGGACAGCTAATTCACCCCTCCACTTT.